The rows below give T cell receptor beta chains drawn from one sample of a study of shared clonotypes between healthy human individuals. The repertoire was sequenced with immunoSEQ multiplex PCR; TCRdb's copy has only in-frame clones and lacks some. Of roughly 1.4 million clones listed, around 98.5% were seen once; the top ten hold around 0.33%. Sequenced material: naive CD4+ T cells sorted from blood. The receptors here all came from a man aged 30 to 45 in good health. Each CDR3 is given with its conserved first and last residue. Fields, in order: J gene, D gene, clone size, V gene, CDR3 protein, CDR3 DNA. The D gene is left open where the match is weak. The listing skips clone size in some rows; elsewhere it reads once, few, many or a size class.

TRBJ2-2 | TRBD2 | NA | TRBV10-2 | CASRSGSDTGELFF | TGCGCCAGCAGGAGCGGGAGTGACACCGGGGAGCTGTTTTTT
TRBJ1-2 | NA | NA | TRBV11-2 | CASSLSQGRSSDYGYTF | TGTGCCAGCAGCTTAAGCCAGGGGAGAAGCAGCGACTATGGCTACACCTTC
TRBJ2-3 | NA | NA | TRBV11-3 | CASSLVARGGTDTQYF | TGTGCCAGCAGCTTAGTCGCCCGAGGAGGCACAGATACGCAGTATTTT
TRBJ1-4 | NA | NA | TRBV28 | CASSFAPQGLIF | TGTGCCAGCAGTTTCGCCCCTCAGGGACTAATTTTT
TRBJ2-7 | TRBD1 | NA | TRBV7-6 | CASNNKGQGAYEQYF | TGTGCCAGCAACAATAAGGGACAGGGGGCCTACGAGCAGTACTTC
TRBJ1-3 | NA | NA | TRBV9 | CASSVETYPGNTIYF | TGTGCCAGCAGCGTCGAGACGTATCCCGGAAACACCATATATTTT
TRBJ2-7 | NA | NA | TRBV6-1 | CASSTPTGYEQYF | TGTGCCAGCAGTACCCCGACAGGCTACGAGCAGTACTTC
TRBJ2-3 | NA | NA | TRBV7-3 | CASSQGDTQYF | TGTGCCAGCAGCCAAGGAGATACGCAGTATTTT
TRBJ2-1 | NA | NA | TRBV15 | CATSTSNSYNEQFF | TGTGCCACCAGCACTTCTAATTCCTACAATGAGCAGTTCTTC
TRBJ2-3 | NA | NA | TRBV28 | CASSQTTLPTDTQYF | TGTGCCAGCAGCCAGACTACTTTACCCACAGATACGCAGTATTTT
TRBJ2-7 | NA | NA | TRBV19 | CASSIGRGAYEQYF | TGTGCCAGTAGTATCGGCCGCGGCGCCTACGAGCAGTACTTC
TRBJ2-5 | NA | few | TRBV7-9 | CASSFLETQYF | TGTGCCAGCAGCTTTTTAGAGACCCAGTACTTC
TRBJ1-5 | NA | NA | TRBV2 | CASSVQGNQPQHF | TGTGCCAGCAGTGTGCAGGGCAATCAGCCCCAGCATTTT
TRBJ2-2 | TRBD1 | NA | TRBV6-1 | CATRRGTNTGELFF | TGTGCCACTCGCAGGGGGACGAACACCGGGGAGCTGTTTTTT
TRBJ1-4 | NA | NA | TRBV4-3 | CASSQDMDTNEKLFF | TGCGCCAGCAGCCAAGATATGGATACTAATGAAAAACTGTTTTTT
TRBJ1-1 | NA | NA | TRBV18 | CASSAGLDTEAFF | TGTGCCAGCTCAGCAGGGTTGGACACTGAAGCTTTCTTT
TRBJ2-7 | TRBD2 | NA | TRBV6-1 | CASSAGLAGYEQYF | TGTGCCAGCAGTGCGGGACTAGCGGGTTACGAGCAGTACTTC
TRBJ1-2 | NA | once | TRBV7-8 | CASSPLLEGANYGYTF | TGTGCCAGCAGCCCCTTATTAGAGGGAGCAAACTATGGCTACACCTTC
TRBJ2-5 | TRBD2 | NA | TRBV18 | CASSPLAGGPIAETQYF | TGTGCCAGCTCACCCCTAGCGGGAGGACCCATTGCAGAGACCCAGTACTTC
TRBJ2-1 | TRBD2 | NA | TRBV6-6 | CASRRALAGVNEQFF | TGTGCCAGCAGGAGGGCACTAGCGGGAGTAAATGAGCAGTTCTTC
TRBJ2-1 | NA | NA | TRBV29-1 | CSVESESSYNEQFF | TGCAGCGTTGAGTCGGAGTCCTCCTACAATGAGCAGTTCTTC
TRBJ2-1 | TRBD2 | NA | TRBV29-1 | CSVEEALAEKYNEQFF | TGCAGCGTTGAAGAAGCGCTAGCGGAAAAGTACAATGAGCAGTTCTTC
TRBJ2-7 | NA | NA | TRBV15 | CATSRDSYEQYF | TGTGCCACCAGCAGAGATTCCTACGAGCAGTACTTC
TRBJ2-2 | NA | many | TRBV5-1 | CASSLPGGPHTGELFF | TGCGCCAGCAGCTTGCCAGGAGGGCCCCACACCGGGGAGCTGTTTTTT
TRBJ1-5 | NA | NA | TRBV10-2 | CASSESSGSNQPQHF | TGCGCCAGCAGTGAGTCTTCGGGAAGCAATCAGCCCCAGCATTTT
TRBJ2-3 | TRBD2 | NA | TRBV6-6 | CASSTRTSGTTDTQYF | TGTGCCAGCAGTACCCGGACTAGCGGCACCACAGATACGCAGTATTTT
TRBJ2-2 | NA | NA | TRBV10-1 | CASSDPLITGELFF | TGCGCCAGCAGTGACCCCCTTATCACCGGGGAGCTGTTTTTT
TRBJ2-1 | TRBD2 | NA | TRBV28 | CASRKDRTSGFYNEQFF | TGTGCCAGCAGAAAGGACCGGACTAGCGGGTTCTACAATGAGCAGTTCTTC
TRBJ1-5 | NA | NA | TRBV19 | CASSISTPSGTLDNQPQHF | TGTGCCAGTAGTATATCTACCCCGAGTGGAACATTGGACAATCAGCCCCAGCATTTT
TRBJ1-3 | NA | NA | TRBV30 | CAWTMGVLSGNTIYF | TGTGCCTGGACAATGGGGGTCCTCTCTGGAAACACCATATATTTT
TRBJ2-5 | TRBD2 | NA | TRBV10-1 | CASSPGLASGQETQYF | TGCGCCAGCAGCCCCGGACTAGCGTCGGGTCAAGAGACCCAGTACTTC
TRBJ1-5 | NA | NA | TRBV5-5 | CASSSGRVGNQPQHF | TGTGCCAGCAGCTCCGGGAGGGTCGGCAATCAGCCCCAGCATTTT
TRBJ2-2 | TRBD2 | NA | TRBV25-1 | CASSELSGRRGTGELFF | TGTGCCAGCAGTGAATTGAGCGGGAGACGGGGCACCGGGGAGCTGTTTTTT
TRBJ2-7 | TRBD1 | NA | TRBV7-2 | CASSIRDRDYEQYF | TGTGCCAGCAGCATCCGGGACAGGGACTACGAGCAGTACTTC
TRBJ1-2 | TRBD1 | NA | TRBV11-2 | CASSLEQGAMVYGYTF | TGTGCCAGCAGCTTGGAACAGGGGGCGATGGTATATGGCTACACCTTC
TRBJ2-7 | TRBD1 | NA | TRBV5-1 | CASSKRQGAFSEQYF | TGCGCCAGCAGCAAACGACAGGGGGCGTTTAGCGAGCAGTACTTC
TRBJ2-2 | TRBD2 | once | TRBV28 | CASSFPGTSRTGELFF | TGTGCCAGCAGTTTCCCCGGGACTAGCCGCACCGGGGAGCTGTTTTTT
TRBJ1-1 | NA | NA | TRBV28 | CASSLAARPRAFF | TGTGCCAGCAGTTTAGCGGCGAGACCAAGAGCTTTCTTT
TRBJ1-1 | NA | NA | TRBV6-1 | CASSGTGRFGAFF | TGTGCCAGCAGTGGGACGGGTAGATTCGGAGCTTTCTTT
TRBJ1-1 | NA | NA | TRBV7-3 | CASSLMVDTEAFF | TGTGCCAGCAGCTTAATGGTGGACACTGAAGCTTTCTTT
TRBJ2-7 | NA | NA | TRBV10-1 | CASSGQANYEQYF | TGCGCCAGCAGTGGACAGGCTAATTACGAGCAGTACTTC
TRBJ1-2 | NA | NA | TRBV5-6 | CASSFRARAGDGYTF | NA
TRBJ1-5 | NA | NA | TRBV5-1 | CASSLAGLANQPQHF | TGCGCCAGCAGCTTGGCCGGACTGGCAAATCAGCCCCAGCATTTT
TRBJ1-1 | NA | NA | TRBV6-5 | CASSSGIGAFF | TGTGCCAGCAGTTCCGGGATAGGAGCTTTCTTT
TRBJ2-7 | NA | NA | TRBV7-2 | CASSWTESYEQYF | TGTGCCAGCAGCTGGACAGAGTCCTACGAGCAGTACTTC
TRBJ1-2 | NA | NA | TRBV19 | CASSIRVADGYTF | TGTGCCAGTAGTATAAGGGTAGCGGATGGCTACACCTTC
TRBJ2-7 | NA | once | TRBV9 | CASSVDQAGSSYEQYF | TGTGCCAGCAGCGTAGATCAAGCGGGTAGCTCCTACGAGCAGTACTTC